Presented here are 7 T cell receptor beta chains from one specimen sequenced in a study of human T cells and chemical hapten exposure. Time point described: patch test 1, 2 weeks after DPC sensitization. Treatment: therapeutic diphenylcyclopropenone sensitization with weekly scalp DPC. TCRdb recomputed calls from the RACE reads with MiXCR, one row per CDR3 protein. Counted here are around 160,000 distinct CDR3 sequences, roughly 15% occurring once; the ten biggest clones make up 1.5% to 2%. The sample consisted of whole blood, taken in connection with sensitization to the hapten diphenylcyclopropenone (DPC). These receptors were collected from a woman between 25 and 40 years old with alopecia areata. Some clones in this sample may be carry-over from other donors' samples.

There are many counts of this clonotype. The rearrangement uses TRBV5-5 and TRBJ1-2; 7 bases align to TRBD1. Germline V gene data show CDR1 as SGHKS and CDR2 as YYEKEE (reference sequence). J gave up 12 bases and V 3 bases, and 5 bases lay outside the gene matches. The CDR3 is 11 residues long. CDR3 in amino acids: CASSSDRVHTF. CDR3 DNA sequence: TGTGCCAGCAGCTCCGACAGGGTCCACACCTTC.

This clonotype showed up just a few times. The chain links TRBV6-5 to TRBJ1-6; D gene unclear. This CDR3 region has 14 residues. The V gene's germline CDR1 is MNHEY and CDR2 SVGAGI. V lost 8 bases and J 7 bases, leaving 15 bases between the germline ends. The CDR3 sequence is CASPTADVNSPLHF. The CDR3, as DNA: TGTGCCAGCCCCACAGCGGACGTAAATTCACCCCTCCACTTT.

This clonotype occurred a few times. This rearrangement joins TRBV9 to TRBJ2-7; 7 bases match TRBD2. The CDR3 is made up of 16 amino acids. Trimming cost V 0 bases and J 7 bases; bases outside gene matches: 13. Germline CDR1 and CDR2: SGDLS and YYNGEE. The CDR3 is CASSVGVLAAISEQYF. The CDR3 DNA reads as TGTGCCAGCAGCGTAGGGGTGCTAGCGGCTATTTCGGAGCAGTACTTC.

This chain connects TRBV7-9 to TRBJ1-2; 10 bases are shared with TRBD1. Germline assignment: CDR1 SEHNR and CDR2 FQNEAQ (reference sequence). Trimming removed 5 bases from V and 2 bases from J; junction bases left unmatched: 8. The CDR3 loop spans 16 amino acids. The CDR3 loop reads CASSKRGTGENYGYTF. CDR3 sequence (DNA): TGTGCCAGCAGCAAAAGAGGGACAGGGGAAAACTATGGCTACACCTTC.

The chain carries TRBV7-2 and TRBJ2-3, with TRBD2 matching 7 bases. Per the germline V gene, CDR1 is SGHTA and CDR2 is FQGNSA. V was clipped by 2 bases and J by 0 bases; unmatched bases: 2. The CDR3 runs to 15 residues. The CDR3 spells CASSLRRGSTDTQYF. In nucleotides, the CDR3 is TGTGCCAGCAGCTTAAGGCGGGGGAGCACAGATACGCAGTATTTT.

This chain connects TRBV27 to TRBJ1-5, with D maybe TRBD1 (6 bases). Per the germline V gene, CDR1 is MNHEY and CDR2 is SMNVEV (reference sequence). The CDR3 has 16 amino acids. V lost 6 bases and J lost 0, with 15 bases in between. CDR3 residues: CASRPGQPYSNQPQHF. In DNA, the CDR3 is TGTGCCAGCAGGCCCGGACAGCCTTATAGCAATCAGCCCCAGCATTTT.

This clonotype was seen ten or more times. This chain joins TRBV4-1 and TRBJ1-4; possible D gene TRBD1, 5 bases. In germline, CDR1 is MGHRA, CDR2 YSYEKL. The V and J ends lost 8 bases and 4 bases respectively, with 17 bases between them. The length of the CDR3 is 15 residues. The CDR3 nucleotides are TGCGCCAGCTTATCACGGGGCCCGCGTAATGAAAAACTGTTTTTT. Its translation is CASLSRGPRNEKLFF.